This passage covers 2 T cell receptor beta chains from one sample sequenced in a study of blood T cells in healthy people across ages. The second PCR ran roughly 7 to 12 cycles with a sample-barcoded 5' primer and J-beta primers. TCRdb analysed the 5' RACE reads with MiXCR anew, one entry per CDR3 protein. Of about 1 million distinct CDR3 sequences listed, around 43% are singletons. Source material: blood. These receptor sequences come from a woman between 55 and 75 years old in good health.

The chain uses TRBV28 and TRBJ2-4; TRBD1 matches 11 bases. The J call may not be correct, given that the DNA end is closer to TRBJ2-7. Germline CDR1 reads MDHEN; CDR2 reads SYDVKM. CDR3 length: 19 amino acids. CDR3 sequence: CASSLLPGQGGFRCGEQYF. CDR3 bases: TGTGCCAGCAGTTTACTCCCGGGACAGGGGGGGTTTAGGTGCGGCGAGCAGTACTTC.

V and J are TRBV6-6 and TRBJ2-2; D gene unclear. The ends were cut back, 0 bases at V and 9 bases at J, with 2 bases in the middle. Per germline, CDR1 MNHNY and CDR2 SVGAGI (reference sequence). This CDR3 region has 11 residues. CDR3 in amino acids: CASSYSRELFF. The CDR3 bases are TGTGCCAGCAGTTACTCCAGGGAGCTGTTTTTT.